These T cell receptor beta chains were read from a single sample in a study of blood T cell repertoires in COVID-19. Libraries were prepared by immunoSEQ multiplex PCR; TCRdb keeps only in-frame clonotypes and omits some of them. The sample yields about 88,000 clones, roughly 90% seen once. The sequencing input was peripheral blood. These TCRs come from a man in his 60s with acute or convalescent COVID-19. The CDR3 runs from the conserved cysteine through the conserved F or W. The order of the fields is J gene, clone size, V gene, D gene, CDR3 DNA, CDR3 protein. A D gene is named only where the DNA matches it firmly. Where a row states a size, it is once, few, many or the class of an expanded clone; other rows omit it.

TRBJ2-1 | . | TRBV19 | TRBD1 | TGTGCCAGTAGTTTGCCAGGGGGCAATGAGCAGTTCTTC | CASSLPGGNEQFF
TRBJ1-6 | . | TRBV2 | . | TGTGCCAGTCAGCCCACAGGGATGGATTCACCCCTCCACTTT | CASQPTGMDSPLHF
TRBJ2-7 | . | TRBV14 | . | TGTGCCAGCAGCCAAGATCGGTACAGCTCCTACGAGCAGTACTTC | CASSQDRYSSYEQYF
TRBJ1-6 | . | TRBV5-1 | . | TGCGCCAGCAGCTTGGGGGACAACTATAATTCACCCCTCCACTTT | CASSLGDNYNSPLHF
TRBJ2-1 | . | TRBV7-9 | TRBD2 | TGTGCGACCAAGAGGGGTAGCGGGGTATACAATGAGCAGTTCTTC | CATKRGSGVYNEQFF
TRBJ1-1 | . | TRBV2 | TRBD1 | TGTGCCAGCGCCCGGGACAGGTTCATTAACACTGAAGCTTTCTTT | CASARDRFINTEAFF
TRBJ2-1 | . | TRBV28 | TRBD1 | TGTGCCAGCAGTTCCCTGCCGGGACAGGGTAAAAATGAGCAGTTCTTC | CASSSLPGQGKNEQFF
TRBJ1-5 | . | TRBV4-1 | . | TGCGCCAGCAGCCAAGGGGAGGACGGCAATCAGCCCCAGCATTTT | CASSQGEDGNQPQHF
TRBJ2-1 | . | TRBV27 | TRBD1 | TGTGCCAGCAGCTTCGACAGGGGGCCTTACAATGAGCAGTTCTTC | CASSFDRGPYNEQFF
TRBJ1-4 | . | TRBV6-2/TRBV6-3 | . | TGTGCCAGCAGCCCGGACCCACAGGGTACTAATGAAAAACTGTTTTTT | CASSPDPQGTNEKLFF
TRBJ2-1 | . | TRBV19 | TRBD2 | TGTGCCAGTAGTATAGACGGGAGGGCCAGAAACAATGAGCAGTTCTTC | CASSIDGRARNNEQFF
TRBJ2-1 | . | TRBV6-1 | . | TGTGCCAGCGAAATGGGGGGGCTGGATGAGCAGTTCTTC | CASEMGGLDEQFF
TRBJ2-7 | . | TRBV18 | TRBD2 | TGTGCCAGCTCACCTACTAGCGGTGTATTCGGGCGGGAGGGGCAGTACTTC | CASSPTSGVFGREGQYF
TRBJ2-1 | few | TRBV2 | TRBD1 | TGTGCCAGTGGACAGGGAAAGCAGTTCTTC | CASGQGKQFF
TRBJ2-2 | once | TRBV5-1 | TRBD2 | TGCGCCAGCAGCTTCCTGACTAGCGGGAGAGACGGGGAGCTGTTTTTT | CASSFLTSGRDGELFF
TRBJ2-7 | . | TRBV19 | TRBD1 | TGTGCCAGTAGTATCAACAGGGGTTCCTACGAGCAGTACTTC | CASSINRGSYEQYF
TRBJ2-7 | . | TRBV11-2 | . | TGTGCCAGCAGCTTAGGCGGGAACGAGCAGTACTTC | CASSLGGNEQYF
TRBJ2-1 | . | TRBV9 | . | TGTGCCAGCGGTGCAGGGGGGAATGAGCAGTTCTTC | CASGAGGNEQFF
TRBJ1-6 | . | TRBV6-5 | TRBD1 | TGTGCCAGCAGGACAGGGAATTCACCCCTCCACTTT | CASRTGNSPLHF
TRBJ2-7 | . | TRBV10-2 | . | TGCGCCAGCAGTGAGAACTTGGAGCAGTACTTC | CASSENLEQYF
TRBJ2-3 | . | TRBV27 | . | TGTGCCAGCAGTCTGGCGGGCACAGATACGCAGTATTTT | CASSLAGTDTQYF
TRBJ1-1 | . | TRBV6-4 | . | TGTGCCAGCAGTGACTCGTTCACAGCCAACACTGAAGCTTTCTTT | CASSDSFTANTEAFF
TRBJ1-2 | . | TRBV4-3 | . | TGCGCCAGCAGCCAGGGAACAGGGATTTCTGGCTACACCTTC | CASSQGTGISGYTF
TRBJ2-1 | . | TRBV19 | . | TGTGCCAGTAGTATTGGACTGAACAATGAGCAGTTCTTC | CASSIGLNNEQFF
TRBJ2-7 | . | TRBV6-5 | . | TGTGCCAGCGATTTACGACAGGACCGCCACTACGAGCAGTACTTC | CASDLRQDRHYEQYF
TRBJ1-4 | . | TRBV25-1 | TRBD1 | TGTGCCAGCAGTGATGGGACAGGGGGAAGTGAAAAACTGTTTTTT | CASSDGTGGSEKLFF
TRBJ1-4 | once | TRBV9 | TRBD1 | TGTGCCAGCAGTGGGACAGGGCGATACCATGAAAAACTGTTTTTT | CASSGTGRYHEKLFF
TRBJ2-7 | few | TRBV2 | . | TGTGCCAGCAGTTGGGACACCTTTTACGAGCAGTACTTC | CASSWDTFYEQYF
TRBJ2-3 | . | TRBV6-4 | . | TGTGCCAGCAGTGAGCCCAGTACAGATACGCAGTATTTT | CASSEPSTDTQYF
TRBJ2-5 | . | TRBV24-1 | TRBD1 | TGTGCCACCAGTGACCTGACAGGGTTCGGGGAGACCCAGTACTTC | CATSDLTGFGETQYF
TRBJ2-3 | . | TRBV9 | TRBD2 | TGTGCCAGCAGCGGATTAGCGGGAGTCACAGATACGCAGTATTTT | CASSGLAGVTDTQYF
TRBJ2-1 | . | TRBV6-5 | TRBD2 | TGTGCCACCGCCATATTAGCGGGCCCCTACAATGAGCAGTTCTTC | CATAILAGPYNEQFF
TRBJ1-5 | . | TRBV4-3 | TRBD1 | TGCGCCAGCAGCCAAGGGACAGGGTTCAGTCAGCCCCAGCATTTT | CASSQGTGFSQPQHF